The 17 T cell receptor beta chains listed next were all sequenced from one sample in a study of shared clonotypes between healthy human individuals. Profiling relied on immunoSEQ multiplex PCR, and the TCRdb table lists in-frame clones only, not all of them. The table lists 2.5 million or so clones, around 94% of them singletons. Sequencing used naive CD4+ T cells sorted from blood. Stated subset: CD45RA+ positively selected. These receptors were obtained from a man aged 18 to 30 in good health.

As DNA, the CDR3 is TGTGCCAGCAGCTTATGGGACTCTACTTACGAGCAGTACTTC. Translating gives CASSLWDSTYEQYF. The chain has TRBV7-2 and TRBJ2-7; maybe TRBD2 (6 bases). Per the germline V gene, CDR1 is SGHTA and CDR2 is FQGNSA. Between the trimmed V and J ends, which lost 2 bases and 4 bases, there was a span of 12 bases. This CDR3 is built from 14 residues.

Points on this clone: Other DNA sequences in this specimen translate into the identical CDR3. The J gene is TRBJ2-3, the V gene TRBV5-4; TRBD2 matches 10 bases. CDR3 length: 15 amino acids. Germline CDR1 reads SGHNT; CDR2 reads YYREEE (reference sequence). J gave up 1 base and V 4 bases, and 3 bases lay outside the gene matches. The CDR3 region is CASSPGTSGTDTQYF. CDR3 DNA: TGTGCCAGCAGCCCGGGGACTAGCGGCACAGATACGCAGTATTTT.

The gene calls are TRBV4-1 and TRBJ2-5, with TRBD2 matching 13 bases. The germline gives CDR1 MGHRA, CDR2 YSYEKL. The CDR3 totals 17 residues. V was pared by 4 bases and J by 4 bases, with 9 bases of the junction left unmatched. DNA for the CDR3: TGCGCCAGCAGCCCGAGGACTAGCGGGAGTATGGGAGAGACCCAGTACTTC. Translating it yields CASSPRTSGSMGETQYF.

As concerns this clone: Other nucleotide sequences from this sample produce the same CDR3. The rearrangement links TRBV5-1 to TRBJ2-7; D is unresolved. CDR1 SGHRS and CDR2 YFSETQ come from the germline V gene. The CDR3 contains 13 residues. Trimming took off 3 bases at V and 3 bases at J, with 10 bases between the two ends. DNA of the CDR3: TGCGCCAGCAGCTCGTCCCTCCTCTACGAGCAGTACTTC. Protein: CASSSSLLYEQYF.

V usage is TRBV5-1 and J usage is TRBJ1-1; TRBD1 agrees at 7 bases. CDR3 length equals 14 residues. Losses at the gene ends were 6 bases for V and 3 bases for J; bases not matched to a gene: 8. Per germline, CDR1 SGHRS and CDR2 YFSETQ. The CDR3 nucleotides are TGCGCCAGCACGTTGAATGACAGGGACACTGAAGCTTTCTTT. It translates to CASTLNDRDTEAFF.

V is TRBV28 and J is TRBJ1-1; possible D gene TRBD1, 5 bases. CDR3 length: 13 amino acids. The germline V gene encodes CDR1 MDHEN and CDR2 SYDVKM. V was shortened by 7 bases and J by 3 bases, with 12 bases between the two germline ends. The CDR3 loop reads CASTGRGDTEAFF. For the CDR3, the DNA is TGTGCCAGCACCGGCCGAGGGGACACTGAAGCTTTCTTT.

The rearrangement uses TRBV19 and TRBJ2-7; TRBD1 agrees at 7 bases. CDR1 is LNHDA and CDR2 is SQIVND in the germline V gene (reference sequence). V dropped 5 bases and J dropped 1; count of bases not matched to a gene: 5. This CDR3 comprises 14 residues. CDR3 sequence (DNA): TGTGCCAGTAGTCACCCGGGACAGTCCTACGAGCAGTACTTC. Amino acids: CASSHPGQSYEQYF.

The chain is built from TRBV30 and TRBJ1-5; TRBD1 aligns across 7 bases. The length of the CDR3 is 14 residues. In germline, CDR1 is GTSNPN, CDR2 SVGIG (reference sequence). V lost 6 bases to trimming and J lost 0 bases; unmatched junction nucleotides: 5. CDR3 coding DNA: TGTGCCTGCGCGACAGGGAATAGCAATCAGCCCCAGCATTTT. Translating gives CACATGNSNQPQHF.

The chain recombines TRBV2 with TRBJ2-1; 10 positions agree with TRBD2. The CDR3 is 20 amino acids. J lost 0 bases, V lost 4 bases, and 15 bases had no gene match. Germline V gives CDR1 SNHLY, CDR2 FYNNEI. CDR3 DNA sequence: TGTGCCAGCAGTGTGGTCTTTTACGCTAGCGGGAGATACTCCTACAATGAGCAGTTCTTC. Translating gives CASSVVFYASGRYSYNEQFF.

The chain joins TRBV5-6 to TRBJ1-6, with TRBD1 identical over 9 bases. Germline V lookup: CDR1 SGHDT, CDR2 YYEEEE. This CDR3 comprises 18 residues. V lost 0 bases to trimming and J lost 8 bases; unmatched junction nucleotides: 12. The CDR3: CASSLERFTGGAYSPLHF. The CDR3 bases are TGTGCCAGCAGCTTGGAGCGGTTCACAGGGGGCGCTTATTCACCCCTCCACTTT.

The V call is TRBV2, the J call TRBJ2-2; D remains ambiguous. This CDR3 spans 16 amino acids. Germline CDR1 reads SNHLY; CDR2 reads FYNNEI. V was clipped by 6 bases and J by 1 base, with 15 bases between them. The CDR3 is CASRVWASVNTGELFF. Written as DNA, the CDR3 is TGTGCCAGCAGAGTATGGGCCTCCGTGAACACCGGGGAGCTGTTTTTT.

The gene calls are TRBV6-1 and TRBJ2-1; TRBD2 might be the D (6 bases). The length of the CDR3 is 15 residues. Germline V gene lookup returns CDR1 MNHNS and CDR2 SASEGT. The V end was cut by 8 bases, the J end by 4 bases, with 18 bases between. The CDR3 nucleotides read TGTGCCAGCCAGATGGGACTTCAACTTTACAATGAGCAGTTCTTC. Protein product: CASQMGLQLYNEQFF.

This chain links TRBV10-2 with TRBJ2-3, with D possibly matching TRBD2 (6 bases). Trimming shortened V by 6 bases and J by 3 bases, and 19 bases separated the two germline ends. Germline V gene data show CDR1 as WSHSY and CDR2 as SAAADI. This CDR3 is 16 amino acids long. The CDR3 region has the DNA TGCGCCAGCAGCTTACTACCCGGGAGTTCTACAGATACGCAGTATTTT. This sequence encodes CASSLLPGSSTDTQYF.

The rearrangement uses TRBV30 and TRBJ2-2; D is ambiguous. V was shortened by 0 bases and J by 5 bases, with 13 bases between the two germline ends. In germline, CDR1 is GTSNPN, CDR2 SVGIG (reference sequence). The CDR3 contains 15 residues. This CDR3 reads CAWSVSGPGTGELFF. CDR3 DNA: TGTGCCTGGAGTGTATCAGGACCTGGGACCGGGGAGCTGTTTTTT.

This clone has only one observation. The chain employs TRBV9 and TRBJ2-7; 8 bases are a match to TRBD1. J gave up 1 base and V 4 bases, and 7 bases lay outside the gene matches. Germline lookup yields CDR1 SGDLS and CDR2 YYNGEE. The CDR3 is 15 amino acids. CDR3 in amino acids: CASSRGQGASYEQYF. CDR3 coding DNA: TGTGCCAGCAGCAGAGGGCAGGGGGCATCCTACGAGCAGTACTTC.

The rearrangement links TRBV2 to TRBJ2-1; D is unclear. In germline, CDR1 is SNHLY, CDR2 FYNNEI. The length of the CDR3 is 14 residues. V gave up 0 bases and J gave up 3 bases, with 6 bases separating them. The CDR3 bases are TGTGCCAGCAGTGAAGCCACCGTCTACAATGAGCAGTTCTTC. Translation gives CASSEATVYNEQFF.

This chain links TRBV19 with TRBJ2-5, with D maybe TRBD1 (6 bases). V lost 3 bases to trimming and J lost 4 bases, with 15 bases between them. The V gene's germline CDR1 is LNHDA and CDR2 SQIVND (reference sequence). This CDR3 comprises 15 residues. This CDR3 is CASSIGGKKGETQYF. Here the CDR3 DNA reads TGTGCCAGTAGTATTGGGGGCAAAAAGGGAGAGACCCAGTACTTC.